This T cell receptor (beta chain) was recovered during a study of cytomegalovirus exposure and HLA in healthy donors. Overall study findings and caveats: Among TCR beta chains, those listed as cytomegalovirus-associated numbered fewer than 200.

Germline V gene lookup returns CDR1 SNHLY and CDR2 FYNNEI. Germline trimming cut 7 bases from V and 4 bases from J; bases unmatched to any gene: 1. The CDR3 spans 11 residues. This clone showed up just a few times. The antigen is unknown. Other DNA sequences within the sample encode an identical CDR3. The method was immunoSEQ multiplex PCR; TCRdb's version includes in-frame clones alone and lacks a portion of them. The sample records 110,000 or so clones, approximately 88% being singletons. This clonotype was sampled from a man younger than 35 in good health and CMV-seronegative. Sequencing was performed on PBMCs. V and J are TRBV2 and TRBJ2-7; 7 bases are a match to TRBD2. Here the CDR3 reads CASTREYEQYF. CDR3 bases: TGTGCCAGCACGCGGGAGTACGAGCAGTACTTC.